This T cell receptor beta chain is drawn from a study of OX40 agonist ivuxolimab in advanced cancers. Profiling relied on immunoSEQ multiplex PCR, and the TCRdb table lists in-frame clones only, not all of them. The repertoire holds approximately 48,000 clones, around 82% seen once, with around 2% in the top ten. Germline lookup yields CDR1 MNHNY and CDR2 SVGAGI (reference sequence). This CDR3 contains 14 residues. V trimming: 6 bases; J trimming: 7 bases; junction bases outside the gene matches: 10. Source: CD4+ or CD8+ T cells sorted from blood, taken in a trial of the OX40 agonist ivuxolimab. The TCR sequence derives from an adult with an advanced solid tumor such as melanoma, head and neck, liver or kidney cancer. The chain recombines TRBV6-6 with TRBJ2-7; 9 bases align to TRBD1. The CDR3 nucleotides are TGTGCCAGCAGGCCGACAGGGGGTACGGAGGAGCAGTACTTC. Amino acid sequence: CASRPTGGTEEQYF.